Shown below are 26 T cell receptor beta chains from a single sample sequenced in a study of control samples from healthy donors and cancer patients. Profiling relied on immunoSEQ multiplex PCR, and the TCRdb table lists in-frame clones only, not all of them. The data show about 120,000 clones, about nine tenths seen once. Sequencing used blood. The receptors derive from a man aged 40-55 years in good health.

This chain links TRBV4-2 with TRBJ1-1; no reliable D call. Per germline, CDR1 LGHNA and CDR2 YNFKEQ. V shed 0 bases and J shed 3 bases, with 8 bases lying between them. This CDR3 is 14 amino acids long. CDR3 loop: CASSQDGRDTEAFF. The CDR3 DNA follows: TGTGCCAGCAGCCAAGATGGGAGGGACACTGAAGCTTTCTTT.

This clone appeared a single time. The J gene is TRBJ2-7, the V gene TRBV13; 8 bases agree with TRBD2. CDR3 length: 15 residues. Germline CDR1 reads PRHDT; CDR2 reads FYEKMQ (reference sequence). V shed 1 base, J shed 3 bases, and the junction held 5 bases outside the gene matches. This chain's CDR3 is CASSLERGTYYEQYF. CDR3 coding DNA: TGTGCCAGCAGCTTAGAGCGGGGGACCTACTACGAGCAGTACTTC.

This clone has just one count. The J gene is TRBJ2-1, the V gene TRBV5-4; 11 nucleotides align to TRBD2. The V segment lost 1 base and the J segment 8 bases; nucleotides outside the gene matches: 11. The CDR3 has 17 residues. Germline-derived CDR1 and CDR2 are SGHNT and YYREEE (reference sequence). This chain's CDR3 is CASSLRLSGGARDEQFF. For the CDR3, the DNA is TGTGCCAGCAGCTTGCGCCTTAGCGGGGGGGCCCGGGATGAGCAGTTCTTC.

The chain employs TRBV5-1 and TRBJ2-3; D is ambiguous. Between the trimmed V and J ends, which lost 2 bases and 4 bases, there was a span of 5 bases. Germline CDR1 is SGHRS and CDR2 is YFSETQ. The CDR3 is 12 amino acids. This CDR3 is CASSFAADTQYF. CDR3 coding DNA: TGCGCCAGCAGCTTTGCAGCAGATACGCAGTATTTT.

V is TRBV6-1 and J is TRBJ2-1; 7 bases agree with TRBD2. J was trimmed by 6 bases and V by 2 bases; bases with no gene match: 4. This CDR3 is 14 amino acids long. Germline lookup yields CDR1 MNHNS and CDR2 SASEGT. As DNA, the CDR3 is TGTGCCAGCAGTGAACCCCAGCGGGGCAATGAGCAGTTCTTC. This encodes CASSEPQRGNEQFF.

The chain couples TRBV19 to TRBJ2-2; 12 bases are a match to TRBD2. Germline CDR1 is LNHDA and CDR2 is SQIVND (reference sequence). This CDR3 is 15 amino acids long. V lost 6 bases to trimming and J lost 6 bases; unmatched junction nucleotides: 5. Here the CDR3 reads CASRSRTSGAGELFF. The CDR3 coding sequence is TGTGCCAGTAGATCGAGGACTAGCGGGGCCGGGGAGCTGTTTTTT.

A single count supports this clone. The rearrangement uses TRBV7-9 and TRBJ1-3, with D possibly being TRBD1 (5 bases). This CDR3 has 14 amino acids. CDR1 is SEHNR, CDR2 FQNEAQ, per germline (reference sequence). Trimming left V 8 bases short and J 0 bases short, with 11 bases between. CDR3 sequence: CASFDGGSGNTIYF. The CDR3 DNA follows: TGTGCCAGCTTCGATGGGGGCTCTGGAAACACCATATATTTT.

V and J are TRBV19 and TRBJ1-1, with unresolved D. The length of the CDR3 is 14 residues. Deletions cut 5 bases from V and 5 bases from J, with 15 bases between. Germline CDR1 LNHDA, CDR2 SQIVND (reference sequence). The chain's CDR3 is CASSPTLGWTEAFF. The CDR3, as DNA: TGTGCCAGTAGTCCCACTTTGGGTTGGACTGAAGCTTTCTTT.

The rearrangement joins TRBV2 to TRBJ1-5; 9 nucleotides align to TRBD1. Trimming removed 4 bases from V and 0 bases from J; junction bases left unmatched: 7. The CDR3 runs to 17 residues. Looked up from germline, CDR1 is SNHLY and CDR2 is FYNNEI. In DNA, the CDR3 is TGTGCCAGCAGTGCCGGGACAGGGCCTAATAGCAATCAGCCCCAGCATTTT. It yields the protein CASSAGTGPNSNQPQHF.

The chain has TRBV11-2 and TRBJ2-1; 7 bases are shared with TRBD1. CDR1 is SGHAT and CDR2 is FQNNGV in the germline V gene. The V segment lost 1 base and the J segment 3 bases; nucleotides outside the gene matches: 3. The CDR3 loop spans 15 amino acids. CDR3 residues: CASSLVGTVYNEQFF. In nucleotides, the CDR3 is TGTGCCAGCAGCTTAGTGGGGACAGTCTACAATGAGCAGTTCTTC. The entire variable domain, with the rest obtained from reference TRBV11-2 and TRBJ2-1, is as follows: EAGVAQSPRYKIIEKRQSVAFWCNPISGHATLYWYQQILGQGPKLLIQFQNNGVVDDSQLPKDRFSAERLKGVDSTLKIQPAKLEDSAVYLCASSLVGTVYNEQFFGPGTRLTVL.

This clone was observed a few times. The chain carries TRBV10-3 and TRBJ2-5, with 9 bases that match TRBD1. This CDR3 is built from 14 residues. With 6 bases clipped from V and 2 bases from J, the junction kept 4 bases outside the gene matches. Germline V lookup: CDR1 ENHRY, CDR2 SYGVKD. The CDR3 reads CAISPTGGQETQYF. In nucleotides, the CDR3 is TGTGCCATCAGCCCGACAGGGGGGCAAGAGACCCAGTACTTC.

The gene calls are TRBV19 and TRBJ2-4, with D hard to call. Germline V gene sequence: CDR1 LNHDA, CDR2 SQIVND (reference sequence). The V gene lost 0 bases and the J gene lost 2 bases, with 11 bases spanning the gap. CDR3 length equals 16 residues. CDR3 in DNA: TGTGCCAGTAGTATAGATCGACGGGTAACCAAAAACATTCAGTACTTC. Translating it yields CASSIDRRVTKNIQYF.

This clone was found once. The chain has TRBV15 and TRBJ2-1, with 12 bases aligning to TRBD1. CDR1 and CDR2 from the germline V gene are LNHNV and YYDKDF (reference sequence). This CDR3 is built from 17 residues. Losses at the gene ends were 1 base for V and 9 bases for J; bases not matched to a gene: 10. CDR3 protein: CATSRGMIGTGGGEQFF. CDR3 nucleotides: TGTGCCACCAGCAGAGGGATGATTGGGACAGGGGGCGGTGAGCAGTTCTTC.

The CDR3 loop reads CASRVAVEKLFF. The CDR3 DNA reads as TGTGCCAGCAGAGTGGCTGTTGAAAAACTGTTTTTT. V usage is TRBV2 and J usage is TRBJ1-4; the D is unclear. This CDR3 is 12 amino acids long. From germline, CDR1 is SNHLY and CDR2 FYNNEI. The germline V and J ends were trimmed by 6 bases and 7 bases, with 9 bases remaining between them.

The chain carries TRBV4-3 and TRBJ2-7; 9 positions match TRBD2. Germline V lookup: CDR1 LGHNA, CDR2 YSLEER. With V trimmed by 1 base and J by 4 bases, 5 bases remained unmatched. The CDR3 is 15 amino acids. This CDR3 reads CASSQASGGNYEQYF. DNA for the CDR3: TGCGCCAGCAGCCAAGCCAGCGGGGGGAATTACGAGCAGTACTTC.

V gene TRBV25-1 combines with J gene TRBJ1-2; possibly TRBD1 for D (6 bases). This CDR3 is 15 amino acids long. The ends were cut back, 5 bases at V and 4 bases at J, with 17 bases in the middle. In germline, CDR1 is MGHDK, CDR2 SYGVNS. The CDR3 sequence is CASSPEGVRSYGYTF. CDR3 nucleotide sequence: TGTGCCAGCAGTCCAGAGGGGGTTAGAAGCTATGGCTACACCTTC.

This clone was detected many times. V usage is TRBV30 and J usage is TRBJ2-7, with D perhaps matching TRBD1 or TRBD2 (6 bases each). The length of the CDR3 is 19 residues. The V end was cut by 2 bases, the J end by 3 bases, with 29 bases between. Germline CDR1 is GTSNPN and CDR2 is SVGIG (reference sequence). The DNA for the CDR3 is TGTGCCTGGAGTCCCCGTCGGAGTTTGAGGGGGGAAAGGAGCTACGAGCAGTACTTC. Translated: CAWSPRRSLRGERSYEQYF. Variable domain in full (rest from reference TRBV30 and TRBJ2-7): SQTIHQWPATLVQPVGSPLSLECTVEGTSNPNLYWYRQAAGRGLQLLFYSVGIGQISSEVPQNLSASRPQDRQFILSSKKLLLSDSGFYLCAWSPRRSLRGERSYEQYFGPGTRLTVT.

The CDR3 nucleotides read TGTGCCAGTAGTATATTCAGGTTTGAGGTTAATAGCACAGATACGCAGTATTTT. Protein sequence: CASSIFRFEVNSTDTQYF. The rearrangement joins TRBV19 to TRBJ2-3, with D unresolved. The CDR3 is 18 amino acids. Between the trimmed V and J ends, which lost 2 bases and 0 bases, there was a span of 18 bases. Germline V gene data show CDR1 as LNHDA and CDR2 as SQIVND (reference sequence).

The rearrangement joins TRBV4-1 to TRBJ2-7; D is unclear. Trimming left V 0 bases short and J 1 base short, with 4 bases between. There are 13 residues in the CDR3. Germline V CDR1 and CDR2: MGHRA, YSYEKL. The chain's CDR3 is CASSQDRSYEQYF. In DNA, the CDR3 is TGCGCCAGCAGCCAAGACAGATCCTACGAGCAGTACTTC.

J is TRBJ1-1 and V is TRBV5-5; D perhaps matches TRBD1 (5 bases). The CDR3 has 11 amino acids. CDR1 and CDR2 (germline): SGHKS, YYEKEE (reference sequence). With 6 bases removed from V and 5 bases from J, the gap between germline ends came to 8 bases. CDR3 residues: CASKGRTEAFF. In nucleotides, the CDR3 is TGTGCCAGCAAGGGGAGGACTGAAGCTTTCTTT.

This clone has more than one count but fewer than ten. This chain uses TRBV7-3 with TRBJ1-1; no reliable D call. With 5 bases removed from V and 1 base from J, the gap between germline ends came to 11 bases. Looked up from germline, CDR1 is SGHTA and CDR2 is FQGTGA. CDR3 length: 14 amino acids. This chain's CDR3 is CASSPGIRNTEAFF. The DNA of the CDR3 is TGTGCCAGCAGCCCTGGGATTAGGAACACTGAAGCTTTCTTT.

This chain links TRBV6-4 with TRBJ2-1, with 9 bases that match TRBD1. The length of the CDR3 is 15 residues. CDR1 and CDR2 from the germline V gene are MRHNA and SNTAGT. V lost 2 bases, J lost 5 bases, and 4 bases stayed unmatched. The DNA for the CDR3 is TGTGCCAGCAGTGACACAGGGGGCTTCCACAATGAGCAGTTCTTC. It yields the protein CASSDTGGFHNEQFF.

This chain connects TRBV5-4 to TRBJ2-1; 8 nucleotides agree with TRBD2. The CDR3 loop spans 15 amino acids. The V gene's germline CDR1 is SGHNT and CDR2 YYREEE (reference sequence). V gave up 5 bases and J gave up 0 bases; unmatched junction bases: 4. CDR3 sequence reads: CASSLAGLSYNEQFF. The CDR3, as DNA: TGTGCCAGCAGTTTAGCGGGACTCTCCTACAATGAGCAGTTCTTC.

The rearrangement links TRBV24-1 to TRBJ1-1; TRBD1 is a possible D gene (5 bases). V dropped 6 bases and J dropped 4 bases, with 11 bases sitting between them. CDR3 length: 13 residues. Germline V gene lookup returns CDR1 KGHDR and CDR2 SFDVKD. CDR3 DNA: TGTGCCACCAGTAAGCTTGGGGGCACTGAAGCTTTCTTT. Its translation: CATSKLGGTEAFF.

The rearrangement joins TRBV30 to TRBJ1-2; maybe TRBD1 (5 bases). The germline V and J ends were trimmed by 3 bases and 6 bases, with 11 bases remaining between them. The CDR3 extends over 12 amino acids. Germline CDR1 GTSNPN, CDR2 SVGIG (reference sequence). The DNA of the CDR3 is TGTGCCTGGAGGACCGACAGCCATGGCTACACCTTC. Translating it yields CAWRTDSHGYTF.

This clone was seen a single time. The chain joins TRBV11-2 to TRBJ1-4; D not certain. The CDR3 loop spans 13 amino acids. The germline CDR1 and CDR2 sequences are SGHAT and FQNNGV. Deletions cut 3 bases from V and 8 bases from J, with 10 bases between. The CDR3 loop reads CASSFGSREKLFF. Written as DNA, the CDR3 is TGTGCCAGCAGCTTCGGATCACGAGAAAAACTGTTTTTT.